This TCR beta chain originates from a study of OX40 agonist ivuxolimab in advanced cancers. Looking at the study overall: Ivuxolimab, an antibody that agonizes OX40 (CD134), was administered to the patients. Averaging about 60 years in age, with a range of roughly 20 to 90, the cohort was more than 75% male. Patients with hepatocellular carcinoma, melanoma, renal cell or head and neck cancer made up the dose-escalation patients.

Some clones are missing from TCRdb's copy, which holds only in-frame ones; the method was immunoSEQ multiplex PCR. The table includes 60,000 to 65,000 clones, less than 95% detected once. Per the germline V gene, CDR1 is GTSNPN and CDR2 is SVGIG (reference sequence). This CDR3 is 15 amino acids long. V lost 3 bases to trimming and J lost 4 bases, with 15 bases between them. In its sample, this clone was seen once. Specimen: CD4+ or CD8+ T cells sorted from blood, collected in a trial of the OX40 agonist ivuxolimab. V usage is TRBV30 and J usage is TRBJ2-2; D possibly corresponds to TRBD2 (5 bases). The sequence came from an adult with an advanced solid tumor such as melanoma, head and neck, liver or kidney cancer. The DNA for the CDR3 is TGTGCCTGGAGGACCCCCGGGCTAGCCACCGGGGAGCTGTTTTTT. Encoded protein: CAWRTPGLATGELFF.